The text below deals with one T cell receptor (beta chain). Its antigen has not been determined. No clone much larger than this one lies a single base away; base qualities are absent. The sample belongs to a study of blood T cell repertoires in COVID-19 (dated by TCRdb to about 2020). Study-wide context: Samples covering the acute and convalescent phases of COVID-19 were provided by collaborators in the United States, Italy and Spain. The prospective study material was composed of cDNA or gDNA derived from T cells, B-cell-depleted T cells, or PBMCs. Deeply sampled blood TCRbeta repertoires from subjects exposed to, actively infected with, or recovered from COVID-19 were included in the dataset. The repertoires were released in a freely available public database meant as a resource for research on the immune response to SARS-CoV-2. The samples were drawn from the first 160 participants of the ongoing ImmuneRACE study and from some 1,300 subjects provided by 6 global collaborators. The sample metadata nearly always contained a de-identified subject ID, COVID-19 status, age in years and sex. Where available, HLA class I and class II types were taken from metadata supplied by the sample provider and were not determined by assay-based typing.

At the junction V is shortened by 5 bases and J by 1 base, with 15 bases in between. As encoded in the germline V gene, CDR1 is SGHTA while CDR2 is FQGNSA. The CDR3 numbers 15 residues from cysteine through phenylalanine. Left in the record is the CDR3 DNA by itself, 45 bases read in frame from the first base. General conclusions and limits of the study: How much clinical and demographic metadata was included differed by source and by participant, and the metadata was provided uncurated.

In Seattle, one collaborating source enrolled patients while the infection was active and tracked those patients longitudinally over the course of disease. Collaborating institutions collected whole blood in K2EDTA tubes following their own protocols. For TCRbeta analysis, collaborators shipped samples in one of three forms: frozen whole blood, isolated PBMCs, or DNA extracted from either of those sample types. The immunoSEQ Assay, a bias-controlled multiplex PCR, was used to amplify TCRbeta CDR3 regions from genomic DNA. Concerning the study's data processing: Nucleated cell counts per sample were estimated from amplification of reference gene primers within the assay. Sequence reads were collapsed and filtered to measure the absolute abundance of every unique TCRbeta CDR3 rearrangement. For each sample, productive Simpson clonality was calculated as the square root of Simpson's diversity index over productive rearrangements. TCRdb holds this immuneACCESS table with in-frame rearrangements only. Some clones are missing; in checked studies, unresolved V genes explain under half, and the rest has no known cause. Clone size and V and J calls were adopted from that table, with D and trimming inferred from the DNA. This sample comprises fewer than 200,000 clones, around 83% of them detected only once. The ten most abundant clones make up 7.6% of the sample.

The TCR comes from a woman between 65 and 79 years old with COVID-19, enrolled during active disease. This chain joins TRBV7-2 to TRBJ2-7; 6 matching bases give a weak D call of TRBD1. The sequencing input was peripheral blood. The CDR3 in this case is CASSTGQWGSYEQYF. DNA sequence: TGTGCCAGCAGCACCGGACAGTGGGGGTCCTACGAGCAGTACTTC.